This is a list of T cell receptor beta chains from one sample in a study of shared clonotypes between healthy human individuals. The protocol was immunoSEQ multiplex PCR, while the TCRdb copy is restricted to in-frame clones and leaves out a portion. In the table there are fewer than 850,000 clones, about nine tenths of which are singletons. The sample consisted of memory CD8+ T cells from PBMCs. All receptors come from a man younger than 35 in good health. Some clones in this sample may be carry-over from other donors' samples. CDR3s include the opening cysteine and the closing phenylalanine or tryptophan.

>TRBV5-5|TRBJ1-1|14
CASRVTGGATEAFF
>TRBV5-6|TRBJ2-2|14
CASSLQANTGELFF
>TRBV4-3|TRBJ2-7|15
CASSQERESSYEQYF
>TRBV28|TRBJ2-1|12
CASSFVDNEQFF
>TRBV6-1|TRBJ2-2|15
CASSRTSGSPRELFF
>TRBV27|TRBJ2-1|12
CASSPSMGEQFF
>TRBV30|TRBJ1-1|14
CAWKNPDLNTEAFF
>TRBV2|TRBJ1-1|15
CASKILQGAGTEAFF
>TRBV11-2|TRBJ2-3|14
CASSLFVRTDTQYF
>TRBV19|TRBJ2-3|16
CASARTGLALTDTQYF
>TRBV5-6|TRBJ2-7|15
CASSLWDGSPYEQYF
>TRBV7-9|TRBJ2-1|14
CASSLVAPGVMLFF
>TRBV5-1|TRBJ2-3|15
CASSPLAGRGDTQYF
>TRBV7-9|TRBJ1-4|15
CASSLVLGDNEKLFF
>TRBV5-4|TRBJ2-7|15
CASSSNIPFSYEQYF
>TRBV4-3|TRBJ2-3|16
CASSQGPGGLTDTQYF
>TRBV2|TRBJ2-5|14
CASSTELALETQYF
>TRBV7-9|TRBJ2-3|15
CASSQLGVGLDTQYF
>TRBV15|TRBJ2-5|15
CATSGSLAGGETQYF
>TRBV28|TRBJ1-6|15
CASSSDWSDNSPLHF